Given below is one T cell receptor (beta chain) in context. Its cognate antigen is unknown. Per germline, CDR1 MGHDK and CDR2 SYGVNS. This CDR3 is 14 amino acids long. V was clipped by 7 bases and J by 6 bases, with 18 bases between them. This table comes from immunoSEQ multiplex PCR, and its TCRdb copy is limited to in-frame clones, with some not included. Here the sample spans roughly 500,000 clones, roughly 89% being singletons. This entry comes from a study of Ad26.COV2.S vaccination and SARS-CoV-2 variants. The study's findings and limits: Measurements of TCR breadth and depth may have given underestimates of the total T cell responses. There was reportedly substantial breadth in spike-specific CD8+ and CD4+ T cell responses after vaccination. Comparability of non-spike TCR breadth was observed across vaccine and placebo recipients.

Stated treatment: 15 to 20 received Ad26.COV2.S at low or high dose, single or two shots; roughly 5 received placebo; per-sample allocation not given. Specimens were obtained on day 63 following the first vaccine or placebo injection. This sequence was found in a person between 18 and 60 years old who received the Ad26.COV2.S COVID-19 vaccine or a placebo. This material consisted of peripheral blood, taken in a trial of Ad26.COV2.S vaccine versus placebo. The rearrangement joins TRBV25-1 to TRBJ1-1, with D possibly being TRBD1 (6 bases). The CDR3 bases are TGTGCCAGCATCGCAGCAGGGGCTGGGGCTGAAGCTTTCTTT. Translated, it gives CASIAAGAGAEAFF.